Listed here are 8 T cell receptor beta chains from one sample, sequenced in a study of blood T cell repertoires in COVID-19. Sequencing used immunoSEQ multiplex PCR; TCRdb keeps in-frame clones, though not all of them. The table includes 450,000 or so clones, around nine tenths detected once. Sample: peripheral blood. Source of these receptors: a woman in her thirties or forties with COVID-19, enrolled during active disease.

The chain is built from TRBV10-3 and TRBJ1-1, with D perhaps TRBD1 (5 bases). The CDR3 has 13 residues. Looked up from germline, CDR1 is ENHRY and CDR2 is SYGVKD. V shed 6 bases and J shed 3 bases, with 11 bases lying between them. The CDR3 DNA reads as TGTGCCATCAGGGGGCTACCCGACACTGAAGCTTTCTTT. Translating it yields CAIRGLPDTEAFF.

CDR3 sequence (DNA): TGTGCCAGCAGCTTAGGACAGGGCGGGAATTCACCCCTCCACTTT. Its protein is CASSLGQGGNSPLHF. J is TRBJ1-6 and V is TRBV11-2, with 7 bases lining up with TRBD1. Trimming removed 1 base from V and 7 bases from J; junction bases left unmatched: 4. The germline V gene has CDR1 SGHAT and CDR2 FQNNGV. There are 15 residues in the CDR3.

In its sample, this clone was seen once. The rearrangement links TRBV10-3 to TRBJ2-1; the D gene is possibly TRBD2 (5 bases). The germline V and J ends were trimmed by 4 bases and 6 bases, with 22 bases remaining between them. The CDR3 is 17 amino acids. Looked up from germline, CDR1 is ENHRY and CDR2 is SYGVKD. CDR3 nucleotides: TGTGCCATCAGTGCGTGGTTAGAACTAGAAGGTCTCAATGAGCAGTTCTTC. This translates into CAISAWLELEGLNEQFF.

The chain uses TRBV12-3 or TRBV12-4 and TRBJ2-5; D not certain. CDR3 length: 13 amino acids. V lost 6 bases, J lost 5 bases, and 13 bases lay in between. The CDR3 bases are TGTGCCAGCAGCCGCTTCCTCGGGGAGACCCAGTACTTC. It translates to CASSRFLGETQYF.

The V gene is TRBV7-9, the J gene TRBJ2-2, with D perhaps matching TRBD1 (6 bases). V was cut by 5 bases and J by 7 bases, with 17 bases left in between. This CDR3 has 15 amino acids. The germline V gene encodes CDR1 SEHNR and CDR2 FQNEAQ (reference sequence). The CDR3 loop is CASSPPRLGGGELFF. The CDR3 DNA reads as TGTGCCAGCAGCCCTCCGAGGCTAGGGGGCGGGGAGCTGTTTTTT.

The rearrangement joins TRBV7-3 to TRBJ1-2, with D possibly being TRBD1 (5 bases). The ends were cut back, 6 bases at V and 4 bases at J, with 18 bases in the middle. The CDR3 consists of 15 residues. Per the germline V gene, CDR1 is SGHTA and CDR2 is FQGTGA. This chain's CDR3 is CASRPDSLGPYGYTF. The CDR3, as DNA: TGTGCCAGCAGACCCGACAGCCTAGGTCCCTATGGCTACACCTTC.

The chain is built from TRBV29-1 and TRBJ1-1, with 7 bases fitting TRBD1. Germline CDR1 reads SQVTM; CDR2 reads ANQGSEA. V shed 6 bases and J 5 bases; nucleotides not matched to a gene: 9. The length of the CDR3 is 13 residues. CDR3 protein: CSVVATGRTEAFF. CDR3 DNA sequence: TGCAGCGTAGTTGCGACAGGGAGGACTGAAGCTTTCTTT.

The chain carries TRBV27 and TRBJ1-1; 7 bases are shared with TRBD1. This CDR3 is built from 14 residues. J lost 1 base, V lost 6 bases, and 5 bases had no gene match. Per the germline V gene, CDR1 is MNHEY and CDR2 is SMNVEV (reference sequence). The CDR3 DNA reads TGTGCCAGCAGACAGGGGAGGACGAACACTGAAGCTTTCTTT. Translating gives CASRQGRTNTEAFF.